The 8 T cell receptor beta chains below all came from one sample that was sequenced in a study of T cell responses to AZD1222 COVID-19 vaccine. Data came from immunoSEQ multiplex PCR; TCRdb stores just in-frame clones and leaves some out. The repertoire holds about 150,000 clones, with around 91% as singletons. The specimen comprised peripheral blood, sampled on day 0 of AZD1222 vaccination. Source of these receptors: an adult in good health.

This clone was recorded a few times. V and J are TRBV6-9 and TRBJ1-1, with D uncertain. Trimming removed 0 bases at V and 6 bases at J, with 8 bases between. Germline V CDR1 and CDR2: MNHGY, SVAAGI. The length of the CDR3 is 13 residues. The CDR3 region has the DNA TGTGCCAGCAGTTATTCCGGGGTTCCTGAAGCTTTCTTT. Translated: CASSYSGVPEAFF.

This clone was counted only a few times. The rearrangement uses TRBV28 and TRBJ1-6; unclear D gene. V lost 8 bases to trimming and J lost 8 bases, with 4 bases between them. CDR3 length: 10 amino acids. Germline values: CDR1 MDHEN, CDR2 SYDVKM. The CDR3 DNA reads TGTGCCAGCGGGTATTCACCCCTCCACTTT. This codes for CASGYSPLHF.

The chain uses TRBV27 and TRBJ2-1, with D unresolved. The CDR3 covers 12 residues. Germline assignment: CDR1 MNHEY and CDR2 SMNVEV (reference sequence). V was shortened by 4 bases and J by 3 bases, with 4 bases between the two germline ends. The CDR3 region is CASSSDYNEQFF. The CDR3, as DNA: TGTGCCAGCAGTTCCGACTACAATGAGCAGTTCTTC.

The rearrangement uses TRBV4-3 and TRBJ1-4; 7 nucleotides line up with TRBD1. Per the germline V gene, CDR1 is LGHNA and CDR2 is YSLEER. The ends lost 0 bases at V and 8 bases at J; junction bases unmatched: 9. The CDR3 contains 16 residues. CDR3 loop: CASSQDFNRGREKLFF. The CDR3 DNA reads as TGCGCCAGCAGCCAAGATTTCAACAGGGGACGAGAAAAACTGTTTTTT.

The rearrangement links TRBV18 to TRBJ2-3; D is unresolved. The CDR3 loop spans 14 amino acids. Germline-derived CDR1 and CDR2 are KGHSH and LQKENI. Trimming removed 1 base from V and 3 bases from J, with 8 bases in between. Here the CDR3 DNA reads TGTGCCAGCTCACCACAAACGGATACAGATACGCAGTATTTT. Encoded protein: CASSPQTDTDTQYF.

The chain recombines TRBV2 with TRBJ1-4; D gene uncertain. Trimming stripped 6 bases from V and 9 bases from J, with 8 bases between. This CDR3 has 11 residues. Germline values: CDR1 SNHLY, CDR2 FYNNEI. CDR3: CASSGHQKLFF. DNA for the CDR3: TGTGCCAGCAGCGGGCACCAAAAACTGTTTTTT.

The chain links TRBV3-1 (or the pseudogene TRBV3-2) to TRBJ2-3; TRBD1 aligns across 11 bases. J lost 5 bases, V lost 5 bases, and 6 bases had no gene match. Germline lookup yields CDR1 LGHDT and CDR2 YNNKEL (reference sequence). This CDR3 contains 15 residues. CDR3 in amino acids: CASSSRDRGLDTQYF. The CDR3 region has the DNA TGTGCCAGCAGCTCCCGGGACAGGGGGTTAGATACGCAGTATTTT.

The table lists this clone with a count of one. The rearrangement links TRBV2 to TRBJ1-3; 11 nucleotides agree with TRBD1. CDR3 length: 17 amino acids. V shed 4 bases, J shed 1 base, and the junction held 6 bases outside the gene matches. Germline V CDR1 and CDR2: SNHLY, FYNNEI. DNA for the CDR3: TGTGCCAGCAGTGCAACCGGGACAGGGGGGTCTGGAAACACCATATATTTT. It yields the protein CASSATGTGGSGNTIYF.